This T cell receptor beta chain is drawn from a study of naive and memory T cell subsets. Treatment denoted: skin biopsy from PPD injection site in Mantoux-positive individual. Reverse transcription used DNase-treated unsorted total RNA, aiming for roughly 1 to 1000 ng. V was shortened by 0 bases and J by 8 bases, with 11 bases between the two germline ends. The CDR3 is 14 residues long. The germline V gene encodes CDR1 SGDLS and CDR2 YYNGEE. Alpha and beta constant region primers primed reverse transcription for blood and skin samples. The SP2 primer and nested alpha and beta constant region primers amplified ligated cDNA in four rounds. MiXCR was run by TCRdb on the UMI-ligation and nested PCR reads, yielding one entry per CDR3 protein. Seen here are about 20,000 distinct CDR3 sequences, approximately 9.7% observed once, and the top ten hold about 6.8%.

The TCR was taken from an adult in good health. The rearrangement uses TRBV9 and TRBJ1-4; D remains ambiguous. The starting material was skin, obtained from a tuberculin skin test site. CDR3 residues: CASSVEGGGEKLFF. CDR3 in DNA: TGTGCCAGCAGCGTAGAGGGAGGTGGAGAAAAACTGTTTTTT.